This T cell receptor (beta chain) appears in the sequencing data of a study of CD8 T cells in Susac syndrome. Negative isolation was used for CD8+ and CD4+ T cells and FACS enrichment for TEMRA cells. Germline loops: CDR1 MNHEY, CDR2 SVGAGI. The CDR3 totals 15 residues. V lost 2 bases and J 6 bases, leaving 16 bases between the germline ends. Random hexamers primed reverse transcription of about 0.5 to 1 ug RNA. With immunoSEQ multiplex PCR, TCR beta CDR3 was amplified across 54 Vbeta and 13 Jbeta. TCRdb used MiXCR to reprocess the immunoSEQ multiplex PCR reads, holding one entry per CDR3 protein. Counted here are approximately 120,000 distinct CDR3 sequences, 90% to 95% occurring once; the ten biggest clones make up 0.065% to 0.1%.

This TCR came from a human donor in good health. The sample consisted of CD4+ T cells from PBMCs. The genes are TRBV6-5 and TRBJ1-1; TRBD1 might be the D (6 bases). The CDR3 is CASSYGRGLLAEAFF. The CDR3 bases are TGTGCCAGCAGTTACGGCAGGGGCCTTCTGGCTGAAGCTTTCTTT.